This entry features one T cell receptor (beta chain) sequence. In germline, CDR1 is MNHEY, CDR2 SMNVEV (reference sequence). The CDR3 is 15 residues long. TCRdb reprocessed the 5' RACE reads; each CDR3 protein has one entry and no DNA is given. This sample's table reports about 30,000 distinct CDR3 sequences. The data are from a study of T cells expressing NK-cell markers. This chain joins TRBV27 and TRBJ2-3; TCRdb's D call, TRBD2, is unchecked because there is no DNA. Sequenced: blood T cells: a sorted CD56 or NKG2C T cell subset, CD4+ or CD8+ T cells, or bulk PBMC T cells (not recorded which). This receptor was obtained from a woman aged 18-70 years in good health. CDR3 protein: CASSPLAGEGDTQYF.